The clone carrying this T cell receptor beta chain came up a few times. Its specificity is not known. Primers: 60 Vbeta forward and 13 Jbeta reverse. Sequencing was performed with immunoSEQ multiplex PCR; in TCRdb, only in-frame clones are kept and a portion is missing. The sample shows 150,000 to 190,000 clones, roughly 81% of them seen only once. This specimen belongs to a study of cytomegalovirus exposure and HLA in healthy donors. Study-wide results and caveats: Cytomegalovirus-associated TCR beta chains were listed, numbering 150 to 200. It emerged from a later analysis that several of the most significant clusters appeared to be linked to common viral pathogens. Segments of the TCR beta V type were, in most cases, productive about 87% or about 30% of the time in an earlier analysis.

V was cut by 1 base and J by 4 bases, with 8 bases left in between. Germline V CDR1 and CDR2: SNHLY, FYNNEI. CDR3 length equals 15 residues. J is TRBJ1-6 and V is TRBV2; no firm D call. Sequencing used PBMCs. The receptor was isolated from a woman aged 18-29 years in good health and CMV-seronegative. The CDR3, as DNA: TGTGCCAGCAGTGAAGGGGCAGAGTATAATTCACCCCTCCACTTT. This codes for CASSEGAEYNSPLHF.